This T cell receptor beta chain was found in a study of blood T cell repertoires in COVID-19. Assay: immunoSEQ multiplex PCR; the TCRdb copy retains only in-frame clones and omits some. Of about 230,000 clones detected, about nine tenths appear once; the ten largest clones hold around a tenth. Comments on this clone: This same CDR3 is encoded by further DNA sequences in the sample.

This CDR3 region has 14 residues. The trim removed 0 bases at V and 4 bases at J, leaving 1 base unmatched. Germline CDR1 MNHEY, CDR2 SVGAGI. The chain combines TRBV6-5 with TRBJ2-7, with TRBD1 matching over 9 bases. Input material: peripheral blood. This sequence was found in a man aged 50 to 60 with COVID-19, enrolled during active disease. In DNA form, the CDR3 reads TGTGCCAGCAGTTACTCGGGACAGGGATACGAGCAGTACTTC. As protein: CASSYSGQGYEQYF.